A selection of T cell receptor beta chains follows, all from one sample in a study of T cells in Graves' hyperthyroidism and ophthalmopathy. MiXCR, applied by TCRdb to the multiplex PCR reads, yields one record per CDR3 protein. Here the sample spans hundreds of thousands of distinct CDR3 sequences, more than 30% being singletons. The sequencing sample was made of blood. These receptors were collected from a man between 18 and 35 years old with Graves' hyperthyroidism. Both conserved end residues are part of each CDR3. D genes are given only for firm matches. Some rows have no size entry. The others give once, few or many, or a class for an expanded clone.

D gene: .
V gene: TRBV20-1
clone size: many
J gene: TRBJ2-5
CDR3 DNA: TGCAGTGCTAAAGCCCAAGAGACCCAGTACTTC
CDR3 protein: CSAKAQETQYF

D gene: .
V gene: TRBV6-5
clone size: many
J gene: TRBJ1-1
CDR3 DNA: TGTGCCAGCACCGCCACGACGAACACTGAAGCTTTCTTT
CDR3 protein: CASTATTNTEAFF

D gene: .
V gene: TRBV9
clone size: .
J gene: TRBJ1-1
CDR3 DNA: TGTGCCAGCAGCGAGACCGGGACTGACGCTGAATCTTTCTTT
CDR3 protein: CASSETGTDAESFF

D gene: .
V gene: TRBV25-1
clone size: few
J gene: TRBJ2-1
CDR3 DNA: TGTGCCAGCAGTGAATGGGGCCTCGATGAGCAGTTCTTC
CDR3 protein: CASSEWGLDEQFF

D gene: .
V gene: TRBV13
clone size: .
J gene: TRBJ2-1
CDR3 DNA: TGTGCCAGCAGCTTGGGGGGCCCCAATGAGCAGTTCTTC
CDR3 protein: CASSLGGPNEQFF

D gene: .
V gene: TRBV20-1
clone size: .
J gene: TRBJ2-5
CDR3 DNA: TGCAGTGCTAGAATGAGGGGGGGTGATTTAGAGACCCAGTACTTC
CDR3 protein: CSARMRGGDLETQYF

D gene: TRBD1
V gene: TRBV5-1
clone size: .
J gene: TRBJ1-4
CDR3 DNA: TGCGCCAGCAGAGACAGGGCGCGGGCTAATGAAAAACTGTTTTTT
CDR3 protein: CASRDRARANEKLFF

D gene: TRBD2
V gene: TRBV10-2
clone size: many
J gene: TRBJ2-7
CDR3 DNA: TGCGCCAGCAGGGGGACTAGCGAGACGGGCCCCGGTGACGAGCAGTACTTC
CDR3 protein: CASRGTSETGPGDEQYF

D gene: .
V gene: TRBV15
clone size: many
J gene: TRBJ1-4
CDR3 DNA: TGTGCCACCAGCAGAGAACTAGAAAAACTGTTTTTT
CDR3 protein: CATSRELEKLFF

D gene: .
V gene: TRBV9
clone size: many
J gene: TRBJ1-5
CDR3 DNA: TGTGCCAGCAGCGTAGGACAGAACAATCAGCCCCAGCATTTT
CDR3 protein: CASSVGQNNQPQHF

D gene: .
V gene: TRBV9
clone size: few
J gene: TRBJ2-2
CDR3 DNA: TGTGCCAGCAGCGAGGGTACAGCGTGGCCCGGGGAGCTGTTTTTT
CDR3 protein: CASSEGTAWPGELFF

D gene: TRBD1
V gene: TRBV2
clone size: .
J gene: TRBJ1-3
CDR3 DNA: TGTGCCAGCAGCCGGGACAGTAACTATGGCTACACCATATATTTT
CDR3 protein: CASSRDSNYGYTIYF

D gene: TRBD2
V gene: TRBV7-6
clone size: many
J gene: TRBJ2-5
CDR3 DNA: TGTGCCAGCAGCTTATCTAGCGGGAGTTACGAGACCCAGTACTTC
CDR3 protein: CASSLSSGSYETQYF

D gene: .
V gene: TRBV14
clone size: .
J gene: TRBJ2-7
CDR3 DNA: TGTGCCAGCAGCCAAGGTTTGGGGGGATACCAGCAGTACTTC
CDR3 protein: CASSQGLGGYQQYF

D gene: .
V gene: TRBV20-1
clone size: .
J gene: TRBJ2-7
CDR3 DNA: TGCAGTGCGTACGACAGCGCTTTCCCTACCTACGAGCAGTACTTC
CDR3 protein: CSAYDSAFPTYEQYF

D gene: .
V gene: TRBV28
clone size: .
J gene: TRBJ2-7
CDR3 DNA: TGTGCCACCAAGTCTTCGGGCGAGCAGAACTTC
CDR3 protein: CATKSSGEQNF

D gene: .
V gene: TRBV29-1
clone size: .
J gene: TRBJ2-5
CDR3 DNA: TGCAGCGTTGAGGGGGGCCAACAAGAGACCCAGTACTTC
CDR3 protein: CSVEGGQQETQYF

D gene: .
V gene: TRBV6-1
clone size: .
J gene: TRBJ2-7
CDR3 DNA: TGTGCCAGCAGCGAGGGGTACTCCTACGAGCAGTACTTC
CDR3 protein: CASSEGYSYEQYF

D gene: TRBD1
V gene: TRBV9
clone size: .
J gene: TRBJ1-5
CDR3 DNA: TGTGCCAGCAGTGAAGCAGGACAGGGAGTCAATCAGCCCCAGCATTTT
CDR3 protein: CASSEAGQGVNQPQHF

D gene: TRBD1
V gene: TRBV12-5
clone size: many
J gene: TRBJ1-2
CDR3 DNA: TGTGCTAGTGGTTCAACGGACAGGGTCGATGGCTACACCTTC
CDR3 protein: CASGSTDRVDGYTF

D gene: .
V gene: TRBV2
clone size: .
J gene: TRBJ2-7
CDR3 DNA: TGTGCCAGCAGGGTCAACAGGGAAGGGGTTTCCTACGAGCAGTACTTC
CDR3 protein: CASRVNREGVSYEQYF

D gene: .
V gene: TRBV7-2
clone size: .
J gene: TRBJ2-2
CDR3 DNA: TGTGCCAGCAGCTCGGGACTCCACACCGGGGAGCTGTTTTTT
CDR3 protein: CASSSGLHTGELFF

D gene: TRBD2
V gene: TRBV19
clone size: .
J gene: TRBJ2-5
CDR3 DNA: TGTGCCAGTAGAAGCGGGGGGGCGACGGAGACCCAGTACTTC
CDR3 protein: CASRSGGATETQYF

D gene: .
V gene: TRBV10-3
clone size: .
J gene: TRBJ2-7
CDR3 DNA: TGTGCCATCAGAGGTGGGTTCGAGCAGTACTTC
CDR3 protein: CAIRGGFEQYF

D gene: .
V gene: TRBV10-3
clone size: .
J gene: TRBJ1-4
CDR3 DNA: TGTGCCAGCAGCATCGGGGGGGGGAATGAAAAACTGTTTTTT
CDR3 protein: CASSIGGGNEKLFF

D gene: TRBD1
V gene: TRBV6-1
clone size: few
J gene: TRBJ2-7
CDR3 DNA: TGTGCCAGCAGTGAACGGTGGGACAGGGGAACTGACGAGCAGTACTTC
CDR3 protein: CASSERWDRGTDEQYF

D gene: .
V gene: TRBV7-2
clone size: many
J gene: TRBJ2-2
CDR3 DNA: TGTGCCAGCAGCTTAGTGCGGCTGAACACCGGGGAGCTGTTTTTT
CDR3 protein: CASSLVRLNTGELFF